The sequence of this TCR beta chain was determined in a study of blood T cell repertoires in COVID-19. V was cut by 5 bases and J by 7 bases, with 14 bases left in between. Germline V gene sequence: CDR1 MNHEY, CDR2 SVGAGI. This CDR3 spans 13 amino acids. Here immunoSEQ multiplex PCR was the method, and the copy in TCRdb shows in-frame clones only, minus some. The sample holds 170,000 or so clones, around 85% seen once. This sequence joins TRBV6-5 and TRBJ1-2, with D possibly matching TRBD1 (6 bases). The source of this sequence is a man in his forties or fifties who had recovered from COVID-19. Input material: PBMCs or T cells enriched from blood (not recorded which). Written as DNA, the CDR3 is TGTGCCAGCAGTCAACAGGGAATTACTGGCTACACCTTC. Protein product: CASSQQGITGYTF.